The 9 T cell receptor beta chains below all came from one sample that was sequenced in a study of T-cell memory formation after mild COVID-19. From the 5' RACE reads, TCRdb called clonotypes with MiXCR, one entry per CDR3 protein. The sample lists some 300,000 distinct CDR3 sequences, 20% seen once, with roughly 21% in the top ten. Sequencing used PBMCs or a T cell subset sorted from them (not recorded which). The source is a man aged 18 to 29 who had mild COVID-19 (a few samples of this study predate the infection). Cell type and time point are not known.

This clonotype was found a few times. The gene calls are TRBV10-3 and TRBJ2-1, with 8 bases matching TRBD1. The CDR3 is 13 residues long. J gave up 2 bases and V 10 bases, and 4 bases lay outside the gene matches. Germline V gene lookup returns CDR1 ENHRY and CDR2 SYGVKD. CDR3 sequence: CASRGPTYNEQFF. The CDR3 DNA reads as TGTGCCAGCAGGGGGCCAACCTACAATGAGCAGTTCTTC.

This chain links TRBV7-6 with TRBJ2-3; D not certain. Trimming cost V 3 bases and J 0 bases, with 7 bases left between them. The CDR3 loop spans 14 amino acids. Germline V CDR1 and CDR2: SGHVS, FNYEAQ. CDR3 protein: CASSFTTSTDTQYF. CDR3 in DNA: TGTGCCAGCAGCTTCACAACTAGCACAGATACGCAGTATTTT.

CDR3 amino acids: CASSRTGRPLYGYTF. The CDR3 DNA is TGTGCCAGCAGTCGGACAGGTCGGCCCCTCTATGGCTACACCTTC. This chain joins TRBV6-2 or TRBV6-3 and TRBJ1-2, with 7 bases fitting TRBD1. Germline CDR1 MNHEY, CDR2 SVGEGT. The ends lost 5 bases at V and 4 bases at J; junction bases unmatched: 10. The CDR3 runs 15 residues.

This clonotype was seen repeatedly, ten times or more. This chain links TRBV5-8 with TRBJ1-1; D may be TRBD1 (5 bases). Germline-derived CDR1 and CDR2 are SGHTS and YDEGEE. CDR3 length equals 14 residues. V lost 4 bases, J lost 3 bases, and 13 bases lay in between. CDR3 nucleotides: TGTGCCAGCAGCCGCAGGGTCTCGTACACTGAAGCTTTCTTT. It yields the protein CASSRRVSYTEAFF.

This clonotype was recorded a few times. The chain carries TRBV20-1 and TRBJ2-2; 8 positions match TRBD1. J lost 3 bases, V lost 5 bases, and 5 bases had no gene match. Germline assignment: CDR1 DFQATT and CDR2 SNEGSKA (reference sequence). The CDR3 runs 14 residues. The CDR3, as DNA: TGCAGTGCTGAGACAGGGGAAGACACCGGGGAGCTGTTTTTT. Protein: CSAETGEDTGELFF.

This clonotype was observed many times. The V call is TRBV7-2, the J call TRBJ2-5; 8 bases match TRBD1. Trimming at V came to 5 bases and at J to 2 bases, leaving 1 base not matched to a gene. CDR1 is SGHTA and CDR2 is FQGNSA in the germline V gene. CDR3 length: 13 residues. The CDR3 bases are TGTGCCAGCAGCCGACAGGGGCAAGAGACCCAGTACTTC. It is translated as CASSRQGQETQYF.

DNA for the CDR3: TGCGCCAGCACCGCGGGGGCTTCGAACACTGAAGCTTTCTTT. Translation gives CASTAGASNTEAFF. This chain connects TRBV5-1 to TRBJ1-1; TRBD1 is a possible D gene (6 bases). The V gene's germline CDR1 is SGHRS and CDR2 YFSETQ. Trimming took off 6 bases at V and 1 base at J, with 13 bases between the two ends. The CDR3 covers 14 residues.

The table lists this clonotype with a count of one. This sequence joins TRBV6-5 and TRBJ1-3; D not resolved. Germline V gives CDR1 MNHEY, CDR2 SVGAGI. V shed 5 bases and J shed 6 bases, with 14 bases lying between them. This CDR3 comprises 14 residues. CDR3 DNA sequence: TGTGCCAGCAGTGTGACTCCCGTGGCAAACACCATATATTTT. Translation: CASSVTPVANTIYF.

Notes on this clonotype: At one boundary the junction diverges from the germline segment, which might be a read error. This rearrangement joins TRBV5-6 to TRBJ1-2; perhaps TRBD1 as D (6 bases). The CDR3 has 16 residues. Germline V lookup: CDR1 SGHDT, CDR2 YYEEEE. CDR3 sequence (DNA): TGTGCCAGCAGCCCGCGAGGGGCAGGGGATTTCTATCGCTACACCTTC. Encoded protein: CASSPRGAGDFYRYTF. Full variable domain (rest looked up from reference TRBV5-6 and TRBJ1-2): DAGVTQSPTHLIKTRGQQVTLRCSPKSGHDTVSWYQQALGQGPQFIFQYYEEEERQRGNFPDRFSGHQFPNYSSELNVNALLLGDSALYLCASSPRGAGDFYRYTFGSGTRLTVV.